This record looks at one T cell receptor beta chain sequence and its context. These data originate in a study of control samples from healthy donors and cancer patients. Data came from immunoSEQ multiplex PCR; TCRdb stores just in-frame clones and leaves some out. The sample carries 70,000 to 80,000 clones, roughly 90% recorded once. The germline V and J ends were trimmed by 0 bases and 2 bases, with 13 bases remaining between them. CDR1 and CDR2 (germline): SGHTA, FQGTGA. The CDR3 is 16 amino acids. The sequence derives from a woman between 45 and 60 years old with colorectal cancer. The sample consisted of PBMCs. The gene calls are TRBV7-3 and TRBJ1-2, with a tentative D call TRBD1 (6 bases). This CDR3 reads CASSLTGTSLNYGYTF. In DNA, the CDR3 is TGTGCCAGCAGCTTAACCGGGACATCCTTGAACTATGGCTACACCTTC.